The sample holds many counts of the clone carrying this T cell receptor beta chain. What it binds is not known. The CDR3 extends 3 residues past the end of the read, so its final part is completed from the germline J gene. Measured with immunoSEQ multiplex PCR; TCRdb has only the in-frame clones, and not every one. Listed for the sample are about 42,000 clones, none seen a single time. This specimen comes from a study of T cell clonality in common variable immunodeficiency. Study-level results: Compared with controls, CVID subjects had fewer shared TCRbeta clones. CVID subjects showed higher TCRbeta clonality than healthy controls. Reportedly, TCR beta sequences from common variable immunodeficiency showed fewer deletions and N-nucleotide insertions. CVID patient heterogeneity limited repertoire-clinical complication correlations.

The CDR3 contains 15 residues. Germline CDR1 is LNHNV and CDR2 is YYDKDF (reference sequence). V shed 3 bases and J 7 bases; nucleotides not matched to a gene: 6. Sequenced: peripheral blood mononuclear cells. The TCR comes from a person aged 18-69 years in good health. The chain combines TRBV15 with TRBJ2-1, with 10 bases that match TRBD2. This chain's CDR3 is CATSREAGGINEQFF. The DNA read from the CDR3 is TGTGCCACCAGCAGGGAAGCGGGAGGGATAAATGAG.